This T cell receptor beta chain emerged from a study of cytomegalovirus exposure and HLA in healthy donors (dated by TCRdb to about 2017). Looking at the study overall: An earlier analysis of roughly 500 of the donors reported 276 Gb of sequence data and 117 million unique TCR beta sequences from approximately 180 million T cells. Approximately 310 gigabases of sequencing data and approximately 93 million unique TCR sequences were included in an early release covering several hundred HLA-typed donors. Of the roughly 410 genotyped donors, 70% to 90% were placed in the genetic ancestry cluster associated with self-reported Caucasian donors. The aim of the study was to test whether cataloging public T cell receptors could identify signatures of past pathogen exposure. The T cell repertoires of several hundred subjects were profiled by immunosequencing and related to cytomegalovirus serostatus. In addition to the first cohort of approximately 650 subjects, a separate validation cohort of some 120 different subjects was used. To predict cytomegalovirus infection status, the study combined high-throughput TCR immunosequencing, statistical association of individual TCRs with disease status, and machine learning. To study patterns of TCR occurrence, a later analysis re-analyzed previously published TCR beta repertoires from 666 donors and added high-resolution HLA genotyping. In the later analysis, no new phenotypic data were used to find candidate immune exposures; instead, reliance was placed on TCR beta sequences and their occurrence across donors. An earlier analysis of 587 of the donors applied high-throughput TCR beta sequencing to assess whether each TCR beta V gene segment acted as functional or pseudogenic. Donor age, sex, ethnicity and CMV serostatus were compiled alongside the repertoire data. In a later genetic analysis, genome-wide SNP genotypes for about three fifths of the roughly 670 donors were used, and that subset was treated as a discovery cohort. Every discovery cohort repertoire had been produced on one sequencing platform. Both class I and class II loci were covered by HLA typing, at four-digit resolution. The number of typed donors differed by locus: about 629-630 for A, B, C, DRB1 and DQB1; 500 to 550 for DQA1; 606 for DPA1; and about 470 for DPB1. Five DR-DQ haplotypes were handled as single units for association and clustering because linkage in the cohort was strong. Among over 350 genotyped donors of the cohort, an average of approximately 240,000 unique TCR beta nucleotide sequences were sequenced per donor, about a sixth of them non-productive.

The cohort comprised 550 to 700 healthy bone marrow donors. At the time of sampling, all cohort members were nominally healthy, though unrecorded immune exposures were likely present. The donor tested CMV seronegative, placing the donor among the 350 or so seronegative members of the cohort. A peripheral blood sample was collected from each donor, and TCR beta sequencing was performed on peripheral blood mononuclear cells. The Qiagen DNeasy Blood Extraction Kit was used to extract genomic DNA from the blood cell samples. On the study overall, not on this receptor specifically: In vitro tests confirmed that a few of the cytomegalovirus-associated TCR beta chains recognize cytomegalovirus antigens. This cohort had only TCR beta chains sequenced, and the lack of alpha or paired-chain data limited which features could be detected. HLA typing was unavailable for some donors at each locus, so association tests used only the typed subset. According to a later analysis, parvovirus B19, influenza, CMV and Epstein-Barr virus appeared linked to several top co-occurrence clusters. It was suggested by the authors that the approach could potentially be generalized to other disease states and immunological phenotypes. A total of roughly 160 TCR beta chains were listed by the study as associated with cytomegalovirus. A further reported finding was that TCR beta sequences accurately predicted the HLA-A and HLA-B alleles for most subjects in the first cohort. According to a later analysis, most CMV-associated TCR beta chains appeared to be HLA-restricted, and the HLA associations seemed to be driven largely by CMV exposure. Broadly in line with IMGT annotations, most TCR beta V segments showed up in productive rearrangements about 90% or about 30% of the time in an earlier analysis of about 500 of the donors. An association between a missense DCLRE1C variant and V-gene and J-gene trimming of TCR beta chains was found in a later genetic analysis and replicated in an independent cohort. The classifier was reported to diagnose cytomegalovirus status with high specificity and sensitivity in both the original and validation cohorts. A group of highly shared sequence variants was considered likely to be a technical artifact of the sequencing pipeline. Immune exposure information for the cohort was limited to CMV serostatus. Because the 87-base-pair reads could not distinguish some IMGT-functional V segments, including TRBV6-2 and TRBV6-3, those segments were excluded. Roughly uniform sequencing depth across donors was assumed in presence/absence analyses, although this assumption may not hold. In a later genetic analysis, fewer N-insertions in productive TCRs were reported among donors in an Asian-associated ancestry cluster than the approximately 630-donor mean. Linkage disequilibrium might explain the correlated functional status among segregating V segments, but an unknown experimental factor could not be excluded. The earlier analysis of approximately 540 of the donors excluded seventeen rarely observed V segments, including chromosome 9 orphons, because counts were too low. According to a later analysis, TCR association rates differed among HLA loci, with DRB1 alleles showing the most associated TCRs and HLA-C alleles showing the fewest. Most TCR sequences were observed very rarely across donors, whereas some public TCRs were present in many individuals. In a later analysis, HLA-associated TCR beta chains showed more clonal expansion and lower generation probabilities than non-associated chains that were equally common. When HLA alleles, especially DR and DQ, strongly co-occurred, attributing TCR associations to individual alleles was difficult. A later analysis associated about 17,000 TCR beta sequences with specific HLA alleles at a false discovery rate of 0.05.

Library preparation used the immunoSEQ multiplex PCR assay. For the multiplex PCR, a mixture combining 60 forward primers for TCR Vbeta segments and 13 reverse primers for TCR Jbeta segments was used. A multiplex PCR assay on genomic DNA amplified the CDR3 region of rearranged TCR beta genes. The Illumina HiSeq System was used to sequence the amplified TCR beta libraries as 87-base-pair reads. The paper's data handling went like this. Across the 640 or so repertoires, a later analysis counted some 80 million unique TCR beta chains, 9.5 million to 12 million of which were shared by at least two donors. To remove PCR and sequencing errors, raw reads were error-corrected and collapsed into unique sequences using a nearest-neighbor algorithm that merged closely related sequences. Alignment of CDR3 sequences to IMGT reference sequences was used to assign V, D and J gene segments. For a sequence to be retained, a match of at least six nucleotides was required to both a V gene segment and a J gene segment. Rearrangements were classified as productive when the CDR3 lacked stop codons and remained in frame with V and J, and all other rearrangements were classified as non-productive. CDR3 was defined by IMGT convention, running from the second conserved V-encoded cysteine to the conserved J-encoded phenylalanine. In an earlier analysis of just under 600 of the donors, sequences lacking an unambiguous match to a single V gene segment were excluded. In an earlier analysis of 587 of the donors, V segments were called functional above 56.7% productive rearrangements and were called segregating when the between-donor standard deviation exceeded 5%. A statistical classification framework was built to diagnose cytomegalovirus status from the catalog of TCR beta chain sequences. A later analysis assigned V and J genes by comparing TCR nucleotide sequences with IMGT/GENE-DB human TR gene sequences. A later analysis assigned CDR3 sequences and most-parsimonious VDJ recombination scenarios with the TCRdist pipeline. In a later analysis, each TCR beta chain was defined by its CDR3 amino acid sequence together with its V-gene family, and reads without a unique V-gene family were excluded. To address suspected cross-contamination and a sequencing artifact, a later analysis removed under 600 highly shared, low-generation-probability nucleotide sequences. In a later analysis, a clonal expansion index was calculated for each public chain from normalized within-repertoire ranks of inferred template counts. Generation probabilities in a later analysis came from a VDJ recombination model fitted to out-of-frame rearrangements, and those results were checked against IGoR. A later analysis scored TCR-TCR, TCR-HLA and TCR-CMV co-occurrence with hypergeometric tests, applying a repertoire-size bias correction to TCR pairs. False discovery rates were estimated in a later analysis by permuting HLA or CMV assignments 20 times. In a later analysis, co-occurring TCRs were grouped using DBSCAN, with TCRdist sequence similarity added in when clustering inside HLA-allele-positive subsets. For co-occurrence clustering, repertoires with fewer than 30,000 or more than 120,000 public chains were excluded, along with roughly 5 repertoires with anomalous nucleotide sharing. TCRdb limited this immuneACCESS table to in-frame rearrangements with V and J called. A share of clones is missing; checked studies link under half to unresolved V genes, and the rest is unexplained. From that table come the V and J calls and clone size; the DNA was used to work out D and trimming. This sample has more than 85,000 clones in its table, and around 86% of those were observed once. Less than 2.5% of the sample comes from the top ten.

About this clone itself: The specificity of this receptor is unknown. The sample holds no much larger clone one base away, and base qualities are not on file.

For CDR1 and CDR2, the germline V gene lists MGHDK and SYGVNS. There are 16 amino acids in the CDR3, from cysteine to phenylalanine inclusive. Only the CDR3 region is kept as DNA, spanning 48 bases read in frame from base 1. V is reduced by 7 bases and J by 7 bases, leaving a spacing of 23 bases between them. This receptor was taken from a woman in her 30s in good health and CMV-seronegative. This sequence uses TRBV25-1 and TRBJ1-5, and TRBD1 may be the D gene, going by 5 matching bases. Input material: PBMCs. The nucleotide sequence reads TGTGCCAGCAATGACCCCAAAACGGGGGGGGGACAGCCCCAGCATTTT. It translates as CASNDPKTGGGQPQHF.